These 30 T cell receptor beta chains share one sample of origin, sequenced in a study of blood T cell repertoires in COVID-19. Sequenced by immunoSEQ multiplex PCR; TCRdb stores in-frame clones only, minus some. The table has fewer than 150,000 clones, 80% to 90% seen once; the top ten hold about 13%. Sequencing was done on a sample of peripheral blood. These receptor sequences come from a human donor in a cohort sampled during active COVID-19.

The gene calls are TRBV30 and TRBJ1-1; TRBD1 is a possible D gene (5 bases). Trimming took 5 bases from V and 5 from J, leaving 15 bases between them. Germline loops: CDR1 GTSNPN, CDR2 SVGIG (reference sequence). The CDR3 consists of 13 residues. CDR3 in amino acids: CAWGKGFATEAFF. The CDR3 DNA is TGTGCCTGGGGTAAGGGGTTTGCGACTGAAGCTTTCTTT.

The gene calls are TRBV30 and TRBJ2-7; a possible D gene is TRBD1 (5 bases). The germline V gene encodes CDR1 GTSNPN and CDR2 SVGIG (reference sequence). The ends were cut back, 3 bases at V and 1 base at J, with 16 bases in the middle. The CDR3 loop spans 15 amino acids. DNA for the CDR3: TGTGCCTGGAGAAGGGGTAGGACACCTTCCTACGAGCAGTACTTC. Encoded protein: CAWRRGRTPSYEQYF.

The CDR3 loop reads CASSWGQSNPHEQYF. The CDR3 DNA is TGTGCCAGCAGCTGGGGACAGTCGAATCCCCACGAGCAGTACTTC. The V call is TRBV5-6, the J call TRBJ2-7; 7 nucleotides match TRBD1. This CDR3 region has 15 residues. Germline CDR1 reads SGHDT; CDR2 reads YYEEEE. V was clipped by 3 bases and J by 5 bases; unmatched bases: 11. The full variable domain, rest sourced from reference TRBV5-6 and TRBJ2-7, is DAGVTQSPTHLIKTRGQQVTLRCSPKSGHDTVSWYQQALGQGPQFIFQYYEEEERQRGNFPDRFSGHQFPNYSSELNVNALLLGDSALYLCASSWGQSNPHEQYFGPGTRLTVT.

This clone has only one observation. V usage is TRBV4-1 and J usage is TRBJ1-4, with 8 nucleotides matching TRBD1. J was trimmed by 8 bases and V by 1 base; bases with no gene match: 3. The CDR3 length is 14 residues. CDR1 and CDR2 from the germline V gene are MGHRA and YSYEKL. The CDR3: CASSQVRGQEKLFF. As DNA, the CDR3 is TGCGCCAGCAGCCAAGTCAGGGGGCAGGAAAAACTGTTTTTT.

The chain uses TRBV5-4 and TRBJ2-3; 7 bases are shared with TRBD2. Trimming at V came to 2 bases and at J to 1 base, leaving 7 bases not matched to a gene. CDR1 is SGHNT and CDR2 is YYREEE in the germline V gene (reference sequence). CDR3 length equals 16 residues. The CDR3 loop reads CASSFPSRGGTDTQYF. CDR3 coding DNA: TGTGCCAGCAGCTTCCCTTCCCGGGGGGGCACAGATACGCAGTATTTT. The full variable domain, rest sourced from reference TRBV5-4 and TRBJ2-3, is ETGVTQSPTHLIKTRGQQVTLRCSSQSGHNTVSWYQQALGQGPQFIFQYYREEENGRGNFPPRFSGLQFPNYSSELNVNALELDDSALYLCASSFPSRGGTDTQYFGPGTRLTVL.

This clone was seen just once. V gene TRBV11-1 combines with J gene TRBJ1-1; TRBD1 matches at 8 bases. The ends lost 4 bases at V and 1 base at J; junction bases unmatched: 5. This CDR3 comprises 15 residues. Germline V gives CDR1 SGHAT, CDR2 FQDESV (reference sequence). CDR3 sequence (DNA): TGTGCCAGCAGCTCTAGGACAGGGTCGAACACTGAAGCTTTCTTT. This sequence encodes CASSSRTGSNTEAFF. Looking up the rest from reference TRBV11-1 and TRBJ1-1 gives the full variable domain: EAEVAQSPRYKITEKSQAVAFWCDPISGHATLYWYRQILGQGPELLVQFQDESVVDDSQLPKDRFSAERLKGVDSTLKIQPAELGDSAMYLCASSSRTGSNTEAFFGQGTRLTVV.

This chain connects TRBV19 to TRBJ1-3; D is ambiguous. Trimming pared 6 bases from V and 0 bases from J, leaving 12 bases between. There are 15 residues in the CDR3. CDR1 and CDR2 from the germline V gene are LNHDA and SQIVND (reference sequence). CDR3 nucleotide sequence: TGTGCCAGTAGATCCCCCCCGAGCTCTGGAAACACCATATATTTT. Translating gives CASRSPPSSGNTIYF. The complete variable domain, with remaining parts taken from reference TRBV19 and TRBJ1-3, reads DGGITQSPKYLFRKEGQNVTLSCEQNLNHDAMYWYRQDPGQGLRLIYYSQIVNDFQKGDIAEGYSVSREKKESFPLTVTSAQKNPTAFYLCASRSPPSSGNTIYFGEGSWLTVV.

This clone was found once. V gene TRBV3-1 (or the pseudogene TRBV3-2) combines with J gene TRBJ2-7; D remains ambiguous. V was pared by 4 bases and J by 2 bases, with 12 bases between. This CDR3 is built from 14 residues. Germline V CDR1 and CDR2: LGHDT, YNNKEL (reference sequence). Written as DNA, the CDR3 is TGTGCCAGCAGCCCCTCCGTCGGTACCTACGAGCAGTACTTC. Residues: CASSPSVGTYEQYF.

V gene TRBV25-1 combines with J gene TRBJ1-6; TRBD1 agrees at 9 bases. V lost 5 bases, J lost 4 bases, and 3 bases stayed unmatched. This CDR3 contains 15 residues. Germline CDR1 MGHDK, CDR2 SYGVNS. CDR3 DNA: TGTGCCAGCAGTTCCGGACAGGGGTATAATTCACCCCTCCACTTT. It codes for CASSSGQGYNSPLHF.

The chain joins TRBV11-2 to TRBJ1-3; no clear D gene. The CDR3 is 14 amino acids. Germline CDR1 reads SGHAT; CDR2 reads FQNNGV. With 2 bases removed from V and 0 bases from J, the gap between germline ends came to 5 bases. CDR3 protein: CASSLSISGNTIYF. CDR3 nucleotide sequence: TGTGCCAGCAGCTTAAGCATCTCTGGAAACACCATATATTTT. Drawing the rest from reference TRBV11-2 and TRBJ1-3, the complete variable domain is EAGVAQSPRYKIIEKRQSVAFWCNPISGHATLYWYQQILGQGPKLLIQFQNNGVVDDSQLPKDRFSAERLKGVDSTLKIQPAKLEDSAVYLCASSLSISGNTIYFGEGSWLTVV.

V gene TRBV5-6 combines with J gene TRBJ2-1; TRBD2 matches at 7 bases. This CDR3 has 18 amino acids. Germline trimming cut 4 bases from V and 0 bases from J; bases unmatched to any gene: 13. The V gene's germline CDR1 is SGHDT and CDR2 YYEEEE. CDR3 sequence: CASSRRSSGYSSYNEQFF. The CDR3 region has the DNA TGTGCCAGCAGCCGGAGGAGTAGCGGGTATAGCTCCTACAATGAGCAGTTCTTC.

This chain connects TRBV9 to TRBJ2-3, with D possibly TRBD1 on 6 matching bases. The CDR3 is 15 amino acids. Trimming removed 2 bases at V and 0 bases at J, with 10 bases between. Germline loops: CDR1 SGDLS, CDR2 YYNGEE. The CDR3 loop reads CASSVRQASTDTQYF. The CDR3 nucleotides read TGTGCCAGCAGCGTCAGACAGGCTAGCACAGATACGCAGTATTTT. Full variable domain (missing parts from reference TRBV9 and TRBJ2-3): DSGVTQTPKHLITATGQRVTLRCSPRSGDLSVYWYQQSLDQGLQFLIQYYNGEERAKGNILERFSAQQFPDLHSELNLSSLELGDSALYFCASSVRQASTDTQYFGPGTRLTVL.

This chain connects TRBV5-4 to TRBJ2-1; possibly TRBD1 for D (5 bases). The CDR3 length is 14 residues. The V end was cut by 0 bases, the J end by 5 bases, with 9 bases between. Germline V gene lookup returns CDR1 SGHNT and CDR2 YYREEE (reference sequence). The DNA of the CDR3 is TGTGCCAGCAGCTTGGCCCAGGGAAACAATGAGCAGTTCTTC. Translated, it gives CASSLAQGNNEQFF.

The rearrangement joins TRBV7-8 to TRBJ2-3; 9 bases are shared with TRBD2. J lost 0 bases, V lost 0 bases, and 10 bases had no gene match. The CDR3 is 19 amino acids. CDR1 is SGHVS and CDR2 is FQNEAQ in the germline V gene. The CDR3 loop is CASSLAPVVAGVSTDTQYF. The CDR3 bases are TGTGCCAGCAGCTTAGCTCCGGTAGTAGCGGGGGTGAGCACAGATACGCAGTATTTT.

The CDR3 is CASSRAGRGDYGYTF. The CDR3 DNA reads as TGTGCCAGCAGCCGAGCAGGGAGGGGTGACTATGGCTACACCTTC. The V call is TRBV5-6, the J call TRBJ1-2; D may be TRBD1 (5 bases). Trimming pared 4 bases from V and 3 bases from J, leaving 16 bases between. The CDR3 sequence is 15 residues long. Germline loops: CDR1 SGHDT, CDR2 YYEEEE.

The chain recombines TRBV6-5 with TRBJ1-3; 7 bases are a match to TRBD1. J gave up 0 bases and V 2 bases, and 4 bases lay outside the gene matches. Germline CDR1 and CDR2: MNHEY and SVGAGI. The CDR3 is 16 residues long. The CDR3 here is CASSYRGQPSGNTIYF. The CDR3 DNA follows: TGTGCCAGCAGTTACCGGGGACAGCCCTCTGGAAACACCATATATTTT.

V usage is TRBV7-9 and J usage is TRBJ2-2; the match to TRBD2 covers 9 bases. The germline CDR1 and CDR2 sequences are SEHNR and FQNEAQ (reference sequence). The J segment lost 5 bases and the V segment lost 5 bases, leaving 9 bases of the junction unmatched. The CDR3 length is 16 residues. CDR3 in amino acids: CASSPSGAGGTGELFF. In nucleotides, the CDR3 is TGTGCCAGCAGCCCTAGCGGGGCAGGCGGGACCGGGGAGCTGTTTTTT.

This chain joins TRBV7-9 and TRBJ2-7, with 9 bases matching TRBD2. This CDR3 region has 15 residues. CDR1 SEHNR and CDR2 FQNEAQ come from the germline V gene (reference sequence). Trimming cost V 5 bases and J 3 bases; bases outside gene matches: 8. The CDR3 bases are TGTGCCAGCAGCCCGAGACTAGCGGAGAACTACGAGCAGTACTTC. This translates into CASSPRLAENYEQYF.

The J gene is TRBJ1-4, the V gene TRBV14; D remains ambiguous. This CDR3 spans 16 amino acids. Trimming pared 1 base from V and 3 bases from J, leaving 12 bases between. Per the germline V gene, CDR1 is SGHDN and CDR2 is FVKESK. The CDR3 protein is CASSQGPPDSNEKLFF. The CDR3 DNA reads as TGTGCCAGCAGCCAAGGCCCTCCGGACTCTAATGAAAAACTGTTTTTT.

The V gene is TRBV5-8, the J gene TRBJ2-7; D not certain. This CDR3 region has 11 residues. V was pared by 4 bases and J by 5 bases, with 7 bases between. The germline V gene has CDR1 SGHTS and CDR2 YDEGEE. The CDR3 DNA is TGTGCCAGCAGCGTTATTAACGAGCAGTACTTC. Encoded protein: CASSVINEQYF.

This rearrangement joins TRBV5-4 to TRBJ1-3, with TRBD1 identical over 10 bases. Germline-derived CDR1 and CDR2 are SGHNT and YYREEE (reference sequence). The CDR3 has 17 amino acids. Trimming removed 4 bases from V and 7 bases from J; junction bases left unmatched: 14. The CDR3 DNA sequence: TGTGCCAGCAGCCTAGACTCAAGCGGGACAGGGGCGAACACCATATATTTT. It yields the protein CASSLDSSGTGANTIYF.

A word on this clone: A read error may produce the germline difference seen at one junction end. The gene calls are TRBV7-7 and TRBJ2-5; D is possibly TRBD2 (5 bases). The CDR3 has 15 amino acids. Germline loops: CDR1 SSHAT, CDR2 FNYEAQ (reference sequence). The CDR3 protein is CASSKQSGFLETQYF. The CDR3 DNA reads TGTGCTAGCAGTAAGCAATCGGGGTTCTTAGAGACCCAGTACTTC. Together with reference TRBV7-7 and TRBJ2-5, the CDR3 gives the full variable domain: GAGVSQSPRYKVTKRGQDVTLRCDPISSHATLYWYQQALGQGPEFLTYFNYEAQPDKSGLPSDRFSAERPEGSISTLTIQRTEQRDSAMYRCASSKQSGFLETQYFGPGTRLLVL.

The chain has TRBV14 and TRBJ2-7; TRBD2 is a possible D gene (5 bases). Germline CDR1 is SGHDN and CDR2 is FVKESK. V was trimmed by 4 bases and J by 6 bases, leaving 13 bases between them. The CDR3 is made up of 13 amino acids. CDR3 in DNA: TGTGCCAGCAGCCGCTCCATCGGGGTCGAGCAGTACTTC. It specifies CASSRSIGVEQYF.

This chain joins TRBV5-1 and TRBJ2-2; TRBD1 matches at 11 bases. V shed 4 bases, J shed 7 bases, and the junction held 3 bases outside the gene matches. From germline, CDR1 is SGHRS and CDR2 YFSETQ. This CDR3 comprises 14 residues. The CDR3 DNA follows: TGCGCCAGCAGCGTGGGACAGGGGGGCGGGGAGCTGTTTTTT. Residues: CASSVGQGGGELFF.

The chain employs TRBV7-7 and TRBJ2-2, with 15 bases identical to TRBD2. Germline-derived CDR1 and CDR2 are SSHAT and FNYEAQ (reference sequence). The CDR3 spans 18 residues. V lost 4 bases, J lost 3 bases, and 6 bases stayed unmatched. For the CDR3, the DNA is TGTGCCAGCAGCTCCGGACTAGCGGGGGGGCCGCACACCGGGGAGCTGTTTTTT. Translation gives CASSSGLAGGPHTGELFF.

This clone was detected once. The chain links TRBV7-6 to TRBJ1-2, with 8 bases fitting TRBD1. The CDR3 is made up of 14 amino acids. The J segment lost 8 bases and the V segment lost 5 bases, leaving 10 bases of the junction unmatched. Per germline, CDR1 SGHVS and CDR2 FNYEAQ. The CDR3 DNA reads TGTGCCAGCAGCCTCTGGGCAGGGGGCTACGGCTACACCTTC. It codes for CASSLWAGGYGYTF. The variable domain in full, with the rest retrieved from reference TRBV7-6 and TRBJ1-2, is GAGVSQSPRYKVTKRGQDVALRCDPISGHVSLYWYRQALGQGPEFLTYFNYEAQQDKSGLPNDRFSAERPEGSISTLTIQRTEQRDSAMYRCASSLWAGGYGYTFGSGTRLTVV.

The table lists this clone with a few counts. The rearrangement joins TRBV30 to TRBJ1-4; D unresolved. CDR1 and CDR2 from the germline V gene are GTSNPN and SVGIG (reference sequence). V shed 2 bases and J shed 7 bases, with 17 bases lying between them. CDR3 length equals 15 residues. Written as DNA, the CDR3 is TGTGCCTGGAGTCGGGCGGGAGGAGGCGGTGAAAAACTGTTTTTT. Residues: CAWSRAGGGGEKLFF.

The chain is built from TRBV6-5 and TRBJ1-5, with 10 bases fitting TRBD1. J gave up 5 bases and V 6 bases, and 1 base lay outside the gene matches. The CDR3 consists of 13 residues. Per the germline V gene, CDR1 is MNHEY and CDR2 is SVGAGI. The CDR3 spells CASSGQGDQPQHF. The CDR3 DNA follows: TGTGCCAGCAGCGGACAGGGGGATCAGCCCCAGCATTTT.

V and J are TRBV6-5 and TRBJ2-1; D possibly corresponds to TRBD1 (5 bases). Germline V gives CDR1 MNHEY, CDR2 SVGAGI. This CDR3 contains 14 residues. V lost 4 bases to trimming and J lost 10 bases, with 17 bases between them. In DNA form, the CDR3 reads TGTGCCAGCAGTTCCCTGACAGCACACGGGGAGCAGTTCTTC. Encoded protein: CASSSLTAHGEQFF.

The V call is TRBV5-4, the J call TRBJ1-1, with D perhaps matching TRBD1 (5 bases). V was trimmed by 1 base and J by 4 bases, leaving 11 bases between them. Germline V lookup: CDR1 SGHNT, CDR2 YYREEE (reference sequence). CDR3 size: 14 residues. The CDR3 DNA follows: TGTGCCAGCAGCTTGTCTGGGGCGAGCACTGAAGCTTTCTTT. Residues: CASSLSGASTEAFF. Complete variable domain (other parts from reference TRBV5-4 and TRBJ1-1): ETGVTQSPTHLIKTRGQQVTLRCSSQSGHNTVSWYQQALGQGPQFIFQYYREEENGRGNFPPRFSGLQFPNYSSELNVNALELDDSALYLCASSLSGASTEAFFGQGTRLTVV.